This T cell receptor (beta chain) was sequenced for a study of early T cells in non-severe SARS-CoV-2 infection. Study as a whole: Alpha and beta chains were unpaired, from unsorted whole-blood bulk RNA.

Separate cDNA molecules each had unique molecular identifiers attached to them. TCRdb reanalysed the 5' RACE reads using MiXCR and keeps one entry per CDR3 protein. The table shows tens of thousands of distinct CDR3 sequences, with roughly 16% occurring only once. Germline assignment: CDR1 MNHEY and CDR2 SVGEGT. Trimming removed 0 bases from V and 4 bases from J; junction bases left unmatched: 9. The CDR3 is made up of 16 amino acids. A few counts support this clonotype. This chain connects TRBV6-2 or TRBV6-3 to TRBJ2-7; 7 positions agree with TRBD2. This receptor was identified in an adult who was a healthcare worker with PCR-confirmed SARS-CoV-2 infection or an uninfected control (not recorded which). Material: whole blood. For the CDR3, the DNA is TGTGCCAGCAGTTACTCGTCTAGCGGACGATTTTACGAGCAGTACTTC. Its translation is CASSYSSSGRFYEQYF.